This TCR beta chain was documented in a study of low-dose radiotherapy and immunotherapy resistance in tumors. Turning to the study itself: Each fraction given to Cohort 2 every two weeks delivered 1 Gy, and the total reached 13 Gy over 26 weeks. Patients took 300 mg oral aspirin daily for four cycles from cycle 1 day 1.

The table lists this clonotype with many counts. TRAV- and TRBV-specific primers primed first-strand cDNA, covering alpha and beta chains. The PCR that amplified TCRs ran for 20 cycles, relying on a constant-region primer and a V-primer adapter. One entry per CDR3 protein results from TCRdb running MiXCR on the reads. The sample records about 60,000 distinct CDR3 sequences, around 27% being singletons. Time point here: before trial treatment. The treatment that donors received included nivolumab, ipilimumab, aspirin, low-dose cyclophosphamide and low-dose radiotherapy. The ends were cut back, 3 bases at V and 6 bases at J, with 6 bases in the middle. The CDR3 has 13 residues. Germline values: CDR1 SGHDN, CDR2 FVKESK.

V and J are TRBV14 and TRBJ1-6, with D perhaps matching TRBD1 (5 bases). The sequence was obtained from a male donor with prostate cancer. Here the sequenced sample was PBMCs, taken before treatment. This chain's CDR3 is CASSQGVNSPLHF. In nucleotides, the CDR3 is TGTGCCAGCAGCCAGGGGGTTAATTCACCCCTCCACTTT.